These 21 T cell receptor beta chains came from one sample sequenced in a study of CD8 T cells in Susac syndrome. Random-hexamer reverse transcription was applied to about 0.45 to 1 ug RNA. A single record per CDR3 protein comes from TCRdb applying MiXCR to the immunoSEQ multiplex PCR reads. This sample has nearly 200,000 distinct CDR3 sequences; roughly 95% occur once, and the top ten carry 0.085% to 0.095%. Sequenced sample: CD4+ T cells from PBMCs. These receptors originate from a human donor with multiple sclerosis.

CDR3 bases: TGTGCCAGCAGTTCTACAGGATACAACACTGAAGCTTTCTTT. This sequence encodes CASSSTGYNTEAFF. This chain uses TRBV7-2 with TRBJ1-1; D possibly corresponds to TRBD1 (5 bases). CDR3 size: 14 residues. V lost 6 bases and J lost 2, with 13 bases in between. Germline V gene data show CDR1 as SGHTA and CDR2 as FQGNSA.

The chain combines TRBV14 with TRBJ2-5, with 7 bases matching TRBD1. CDR3 length: 15 amino acids. The V and J ends lost 4 bases and 5 bases, in that order; junction bases with no gene match: 10. Germline V gives CDR1 SGHDN, CDR2 FVKESK. The CDR3 loop reads CASSLGTVRGETQYF. CDR3 nucleotides: TGTGCCAGCAGCCTCGGGACAGTGAGGGGTGAGACCCAGTACTTC.

V is TRBV20-1 and J is TRBJ2-5, with TRBD2 matching over 9 bases. V trimming: 0 bases; J trimming: 0 bases; junction bases outside the gene matches: 2. The CDR3 runs to 15 residues. The germline V gene has CDR1 DFQATT and CDR2 SNEGSKA (reference sequence). The chain's CDR3 is CSARDLAGYQETQYF. The CDR3 DNA is TGCAGTGCTAGAGACCTAGCGGGGTACCAAGAGACCCAGTACTTC.

This chain joins TRBV7-2 and TRBJ1-1, with D unclear. The CDR3 contains 12 residues. Germline loops: CDR1 SGHTA, CDR2 FQGNSA. Deletions cut 3 bases from V and 5 bases from J, with 7 bases between. The DNA for the CDR3 is TGTGCCAGCAGCTTTCGGGTGACTGAAGCTTTCTTT. Encoded protein: CASSFRVTEAFF.

The gene calls are TRBV12-3 or TRBV12-4 and TRBJ2-5; D might be TRBD1 or TRBD2, each matching 7 bases. V was pared by 8 bases and J by 0 bases, with 13 bases between. The CDR3 is made up of 14 amino acids. This CDR3 is CASCRGGDQETQYF. CDR3 in DNA: TGTGCCAGCTGCAGGGGGGGGGACCAAGAGACCCAGTACTTC.

This clonotype appeared once. The chain employs TRBV3-1 and TRBJ1-2, with TRBD1 matching over 8 bases. V dropped 1 base and J dropped 7; count of bases not matched to a gene: 8. Per germline, CDR1 LGHDT and CDR2 YNNKEL (reference sequence). This CDR3 comprises 15 residues. CDR3 nucleotide sequence: TGTGCCAGCAGCCAAGGACAGGGGAAATCGGCTGGCTACACCTTC. Residues: CASSQGQGKSAGYTF.

The chain combines TRBV5-1 with TRBJ2-3; no definite D call. V shed 0 bases and J shed 6 bases, with 11 bases lying between them. The CDR3 totals 14 residues. Looked up from germline, CDR1 is SGHRS and CDR2 is YFSETQ. The CDR3 loop reads CASSLDWEGDTQYF. Written as DNA, the CDR3 is TGCGCCAGCAGCTTGGACTGGGAAGGGGATACGCAGTATTTT.

This chain uses TRBV6-5 with TRBJ1-2; no definite D call. V lost 10 bases and J lost 3, with 9 bases in between. Germline-derived CDR1 and CDR2 are MNHEY and SVGAGI. The CDR3 runs 11 residues. The CDR3 is CATGMDYGYTF. Here the CDR3 DNA reads TGTGCCACCGGGATGGACTATGGCTACACCTTC.

V usage is TRBV30 and J usage is TRBJ2-7; 10 bases fit TRBD1. V lost 0 bases, J lost 11 bases, and 7 bases stayed unmatched. In germline, CDR1 is GTSNPN, CDR2 SVGIG (reference sequence). The CDR3 contains 13 residues. CDR3 loop: CAWSVGTGVSEYF. In DNA form, the CDR3 reads TGTGCCTGGAGTGTGGGGACAGGGGTTAGCGAGTACTTC.

The V and J genes are TRBV5-1 and TRBJ2-2; D possibly matches TRBD1 or TRBD2 (6 bases each). The CDR3 extends over 15 amino acids. CDR1 SGHRS and CDR2 YFSETQ come from the germline V gene. The V and J ends lost 6 bases and 2 bases respectively, with 14 bases between them. Here the CDR3 reads CASTRRGINTGELFF. In DNA, the CDR3 is TGCGCCAGCACCCGGAGGGGGATTAACACCGGGGAGCTGTTTTTT.

The rearrangement uses TRBV5-1 and TRBJ1-1, with 7 positions matching TRBD1. Germline V gene lookup returns CDR1 SGHRS and CDR2 YFSETQ. V was clipped by 4 bases and J by 6 bases; unmatched bases: 9. CDR3 length: 14 amino acids. For the CDR3, the DNA is TGCGCCAGCAGCGGAACAGGGGTAGGGGCTGAAGCTTTCTTT. Its translation is CASSGTGVGAEAFF.

The CDR3, as DNA: TGTGCCAGCACCGACAGGGGGCTGGCCGGGGAGCTGTTTTTT. It yields the protein CASTDRGLAGELFF. V usage is TRBV13 and J usage is TRBJ2-2; 10 bases line up with TRBD1. Germline V gives CDR1 PRHDT, CDR2 FYEKMQ (reference sequence). This CDR3 has 14 amino acids. The ends lost 7 bases at V and 6 bases at J; junction bases unmatched: 5.

DNA of the CDR3: TGTGCCAGCCTCCTAGCGGCCTACAATGAGCAGTTCTTC. Translated: CASLLAAYNEQFF. This chain connects TRBV2 to TRBJ2-1, with TRBD2 matching over 7 bases. V was clipped by 8 bases and J by 2 bases; unmatched bases: 3. This CDR3 contains 13 residues. Germline loops: CDR1 SNHLY, CDR2 FYNNEI.

The chain couples TRBV24-1 to TRBJ2-1; D unresolved. This CDR3 is built from 11 residues. Germline V CDR1 and CDR2: KGHDR, SFDVKD. The V and J ends lost 9 bases and 3 bases respectively, with 5 bases between them. The CDR3: CATQYYNEQFF. CDR3 nucleotide sequence: TGTGCCACCCAGTACTACAATGAGCAGTTCTTC.

The chain has TRBV3-1 and TRBJ2-1; D possibly corresponds to TRBD2 (5 bases). Trimming cost V 8 bases and J 7 bases, with 9 bases left between them. The CDR3 extends over 11 amino acids. The germline gives CDR1 LGHDT, CDR2 YNNKEL (reference sequence). The CDR3 DNA reads TGTGCCAGCGGACTTACTAATGAGCAGTTCTTC. Its translation: CASGLTNEQFF.

This clonotype came up once. This chain joins TRBV24-1 and TRBJ1-5; the D is unclear. V was pared by 3 bases and J by 3 bases, with 5 bases between. Germline lookup yields CDR1 KGHDR and CDR2 SFDVKD. The CDR3 consists of 13 residues. The CDR3 nucleotides are TGTGCCACCAGTGATCGGACCAATCAGCCCCAGCATTTT. Translated, it gives CATSDRTNQPQHF.

V and J are TRBV6-5 and TRBJ2-1, with TRBD2 matching 13 bases. The V and J ends lost 5 bases and 9 bases, in that order; junction bases with no gene match: 7. This CDR3 contains 15 residues. CDR1 and CDR2 from the germline V gene are MNHEY and SVGAGI. CDR3: CASSAGTSGISEQFF. CDR3 nucleotide sequence: TGTGCCAGCAGTGCCGGGACTAGCGGGATTAGTGAGCAGTTCTTC.

The gene calls are TRBV29-1 and TRBJ1-1, with TRBD1 matching over 7 bases. The V segment lost 7 bases and the J segment 8 bases; nucleotides outside the gene matches: 4. The CDR3 is 10 residues long. Germline V CDR1 and CDR2: SQVTM, ANQGSEA. The CDR3 protein is CSAATGEAFF. In nucleotides, the CDR3 is TGCAGCGCTGCGACAGGGGAAGCTTTCTTT.

The J gene is TRBJ2-1, the V gene TRBV12-3 or TRBV12-4; no reliable D call. The CDR3 covers 13 residues. V was pared by 5 bases and J by 7 bases, with 12 bases between. For the CDR3, the DNA is TGTGCCAGCAGTCCTTCGACCTTTAATGAGCAGTTCTTC. Its protein is CASSPSTFNEQFF.

A remark on this clonotype: Sequence at one end of the junction differs from germline and may be a read error. This sequence joins TRBV29-1 and TRBJ2-1; 10 positions match TRBD2. The CDR3 length is 14 residues. CDR1 is SQVTM and CDR2 is ANQGSEA in the germline V gene. The CDR3 sequence is CSVEDGRSGRALVF. CDR3 sequence (DNA): TGCAGCGTTGAAGATGGGAGGAGCGGGAGGGCCCTGGTCTTC.

The gene calls are TRBV9 and TRBJ1-4; D not certain. This CDR3 has 15 residues. Germline V lookup: CDR1 SGDLS, CDR2 YYNGEE. V lost 0 bases and J 4 bases, leaving 10 bases between the germline ends. The CDR3 nucleotides read TGTGCCAGCAGCGTAGAACCTGGGCGTAATGAAAAACTGTTTTTT. It is translated as CASSVEPGRNEKLFF.